This TCR beta chain was recorded in a study of regulatory T cells in long-lasting Graves disease. Overall study findings and caveats: With 2,500 to 3,500 shared public clonotypes, persistent patients exceeded new patients, who shared approximately 880. Examination was confined to peripheral blood, excluding thyroid tissue.

Indicated time point: newly diagnosed GD, antithyroid drugs for less than 3 months. PBMCs provided the RNA from which the TCR library was made. Construction of the TCR beta libraries employed iRepertoire HTBI primers in conjunction with Arm-PCR of CDR3 regions. Each CDR3 protein is one row after TCRdb ran MiXCR on the multiplex PCR reads. This sample has 410,000 or so distinct CDR3 sequences, with approximately 15% found just once. The CDR3 length is 15 residues. Germline V gene lookup returns CDR1 SGHDN and CDR2 FVKESK. Trimming at V came to 1 base and at J to 9 bases, leaving 10 bases not matched to a gene. The table lists this clonotype with a few counts. Antigen: not known. This same sample was also part of a study on T cells in Graves' hyperthyroidism and ophthalmopathy. That study adds: Using 13 V-J features, a model discriminated ophthalmopathy from stable hyperthyroidism.

This receptor was identified in a woman aged 30 to 39 with Graves disease. The specimen was peripheral blood mononuclear cells (PBMCs), collected at new diagnosis, from a patient treated with antithyroid drugs. This rearrangement joins TRBV14 to TRBJ2-3, with 7 bases matching TRBD2. CDR3 sequence reads: CASSQALVKRETQYF. CDR3 DNA sequence: TGTGCCAGCAGCCAAGCGCTGGTGAAGCGGGAAACGCAGTATTTT.